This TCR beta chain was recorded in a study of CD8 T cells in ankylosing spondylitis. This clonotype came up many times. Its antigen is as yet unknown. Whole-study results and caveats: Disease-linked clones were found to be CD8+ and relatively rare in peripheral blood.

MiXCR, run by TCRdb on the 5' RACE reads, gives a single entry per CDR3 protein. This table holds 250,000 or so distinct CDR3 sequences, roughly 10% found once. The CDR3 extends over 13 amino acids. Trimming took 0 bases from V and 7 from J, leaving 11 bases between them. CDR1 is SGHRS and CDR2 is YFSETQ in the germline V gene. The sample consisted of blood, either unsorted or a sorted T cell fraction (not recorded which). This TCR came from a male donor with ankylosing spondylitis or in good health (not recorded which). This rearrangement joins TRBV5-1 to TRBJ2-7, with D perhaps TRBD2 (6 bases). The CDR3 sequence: CASSLESGREQYF. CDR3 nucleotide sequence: TGCGCCAGCAGCTTGGAGTCGGGGAGGGAGCAGTACTTC.